This entry is about one T cell receptor (beta chain). Its antigen remains unidentified. The data stem from a study of cytomegalovirus exposure and HLA in healthy donors (TCRdb year 2017). Study-level background: An earlier analysis of some 600 of the donors reported about 280 Gb of sequence data and around 110 million unique TCR beta sequences obtained from 150 million to 200 million T cells. A later analysis re-examined previously published TCR beta repertoires from 600 to 700 donors and added high-resolution HLA genotyping to investigate patterns of TCR occurrence. An early release that covered about 600 HLA-typed donors contained about 300 gigabases of sequencing data and about 84 million unique TCR sequences. Among some 410 genotyped donors of the cohort, an average of around 240,000 unique TCR beta nucleotide sequences were sequenced per donor, about a sixth of them non-productive. Typing coverage varied by locus: roughly 629-630 donors for A, B, C, DRB1 and DQB1; approximately 500 for DQA1; around 570 for DPA1; 400 to 480 for DPB1. The study aimed to test whether signatures of past pathogen exposure could be identified by cataloging public T cell receptors. The genetic ancestry cluster associated with self-reported Caucasian donors included around four fifths of the 300 to 400 genotyped donors. An earlier analysis of 587 of the donors used high-throughput TCR beta sequencing to judge whether each TCR beta V gene segment behaved as functional or pseudogenic. HLA typing included class I and class II loci at four-digit resolution. In addition to the first cohort of hundreds of subjects, a separate validation cohort of approximately 110 different subjects was used. To predict cytomegalovirus infection status, the study combined high-throughput TCR immunosequencing, statistical association of individual TCRs with disease status, and machine learning. Using immunosequencing, the study profiled T cell repertoires from 500 to 800 subjects and related those repertoires to cytomegalovirus serostatus. Alongside the repertoire data, information on donor age, sex, ethnicity and CMV serostatus was compiled. Rather than using new phenotypic data, the later analysis identified candidate immune exposures from TCR beta sequences and from how often those sequences occurred across donors. Every discovery cohort repertoire had been produced on one sequencing platform. Four to six DR-DQ haplotypes were handled as single units for association and clustering, since linkage in the cohort was strong. A later genetic analysis took genome-wide SNP genotypes for 398 of the 666 donors and used that subset as a discovery cohort.

Library construction relied on the immunoSEQ multiplex PCR assay. The multiplex PCR relied on a mix of 60 forward primers for TCR Vbeta segments and 13 reverse primers for TCR Jbeta segments. The CDR3 region of rearranged TCR beta genes was amplified from genomic DNA with a multiplex PCR assay. The amplified TCR beta libraries were sequenced on the Illumina HiSeq System as 87-base-pair reads. On the authors' methods: Across the 666 repertoires, a later analysis counted some 80 million unique TCR beta chains, roughly 11 million of which were shared by at least two donors. Raw reads were error-corrected and collapsed into unique sequences by a nearest-neighbor algorithm in which closely related sequences were merged to remove PCR and sequencing errors. CDR3 sequences were aligned to IMGT reference sequences to assign V, D and J gene segments. Each retained sequence needed at least a six-nucleotide match to both a V gene segment and a J gene segment. Rearrangements were classified as productive when the CDR3 lacked stop codons and remained in frame with V and J, and all other rearrangements were classified as non-productive. CDR3 was defined by IMGT convention, running from the second conserved V-encoded cysteine to the conserved J-encoded phenylalanine. The earlier analysis of about 590 of the donors excluded sequences that lacked an unambiguous match to a single V gene segment. An earlier analysis of several hundred of the donors called V segments functional above 56.7% productive rearrangements and segregating when the between-donor standard deviation exceeded 5%. To diagnose cytomegalovirus status from the catalog of TCR beta chain sequences, a statistical classification framework was built. V and J gene assignment, in a later analysis, came from comparing TCR nucleotide sequences with IMGT/GENE-DB human TR gene sequences. A later analysis assigned CDR3 sequences and most-parsimonious VDJ recombination scenarios with the TCRdist pipeline. A later analysis defined each TCR beta chain by its CDR3 amino acid sequence plus V-gene family, and excluded reads lacking a unique V-gene family. A later analysis removed 592 highly shared, low-generation-probability nucleotide sequences to deal with suspected cross-contamination and a sequencing artifact. For each public chain, a later analysis derived a clonal expansion index from normalized ranks of inferred template counts within each repertoire. Generation probabilities in a later analysis came from a VDJ recombination model fitted to out-of-frame rearrangements, and those results were checked against IGoR. Hypergeometric tests were used in a later analysis to score TCR-TCR, TCR-HLA and TCR-CMV co-occurrence, with a repertoire-size bias correction applied to the TCR pairs. To estimate false discovery rates, a later analysis permuted the HLA or CMV assignments 20 times. In a later analysis, co-occurring TCRs were grouped with DBSCAN, and TCRdist sequence similarity was added when clustering was performed within HLA-allele-positive subsets. Repertoires with fewer than 30,000 or more than 120,000 public chains were left out of co-occurrence clustering, as were four to six repertoires with anomalous nucleotide sharing. Entries here come from immuneACCESS through TCRdb and include only in-frame sequences with V and J called. Some clones fail to appear in such tables; in the studies checked, an unresolved V gene covers under half of the shortfall, and the cause of the remainder is unknown. The V and J calls and clone size are taken from that table; D and trimming were inferred from the DNA. The record for this sample contains some 120,000 clones. The ten largest clonotypes hold 2% of the sample.

The cohort was made up of about 670 healthy bone marrow donors. At the time of sampling, all cohort members were nominally healthy, though unrecorded immune exposures were likely present. The donor tested CMV seronegative, placing the donor among the roughly 400 seronegative members of the cohort. A peripheral blood sample was collected from each donor, and TCR beta sequencing was performed on peripheral blood mononuclear cells. Genomic DNA extraction from the blood cell samples was performed with the Qiagen DNeasy Blood Extraction Kit. The cysteine opens and the phenylalanine closes a CDR3 of 12 amino acids. CDR3 DNA is the only sequence kept; it has 36 bases, read in frame from the first base. The germline V gene yields SNHLY for CDR1 and FYNNEI for CDR2. V was cut back by 7 bases and J by 2 bases, leaving a gap of 9 bases between them. Study-wide findings and limitations: The study gave a list of 150 to 200 TCR beta chains associated with cytomegalovirus. A cluster of highly shared sequence variants was judged likely to be a technical artifact of the sequencing pipeline. Compared with equally common non-associated chains, HLA-associated TCR beta chains in a later analysis were more clonally expanded and had lower generation probabilities. Because some donors lacked HLA typing at each locus, the association tests relied only on the typed subset. A further reported finding was that TCR beta sequences accurately predicted the HLA-A and HLA-B alleles for most subjects in the first cohort. Several of the top co-occurrence clusters appeared to be linked to parvovirus B19, influenza, CMV and Epstein-Barr virus, according to a later analysis. The presence/absence analyses assumed that sequencing depth was roughly uniform across donors, and that assumption may not be true. In an earlier analysis of around 600 of the donors, most TCR beta V segments were observed in productive rearrangements about 90% or about 30% of the time, broadly matching IMGT annotations. Only TCR beta chains were sequenced in this cohort, and the absence of alpha or paired-chain data limited detectable features. The authors suggested that the approach could potentially be generalized to other disease states and immunological phenotypes. A later analysis found that most CMV-associated TCR beta chains appeared HLA-restricted, with HLA associations seemingly driven largely by CMV exposure. In a later analysis, the rate of TCR association differed among HLA loci, with DRB1 alleles having the most associated TCRs and HLA-C alleles having the fewest. The only immune exposure information available for the cohort was CMV serostatus. When HLA alleles, especially DR and DQ, strongly co-occurred, attributing TCR associations to individual alleles was difficult. A few of the identified cytomegalovirus-associated TCR beta chains were confirmed in vitro to be specific for cytomegalovirus antigens. In a later genetic analysis, fewer N-insertions in productive TCRs were reported among donors in an Asian-associated ancestry cluster than the roughly 670-donor mean. Across donors, most TCR sequences were observed very rarely, whereas some public TCRs were present in many individuals. In a later genetic analysis, a missense DCLRE1C variant was associated with V-gene and J-gene trimming of TCR beta chains, and the association was replicated in an independent cohort. Because the 87-base-pair reads could not distinguish some IMGT-functional V segments, including TRBV6-2 and TRBV6-3, those segments were excluded. Specific HLA alleles were associated with over 15,000 TCR beta sequences at a false discovery rate of 0.05 in a later analysis. Linkage disequilibrium might explain the correlated functional status among segregating V segments, but an unknown experimental factor could not be ruled out. The classifier was reported to diagnose cytomegalovirus status with high specificity and sensitivity in both the original and validation cohorts. The earlier analysis of 587 of the donors excluded about 16 rarely observed V segments, including chromosome 9 orphons, because counts were too low.

The rearrangement joined TRBV2 to TRBJ2-7, and possibly TRBD2, on 6 matching bases. Sequenced sample: PBMCs. The clonotype originates from an older woman in good health and CMV-seronegative. The DNA sequence follows: TGTGCCAGCAACGGGGGAGCCTACGAGCAGTACTTC. Its amino acids are CASNGGAYEQYF.